This T cell receptor beta chain was obtained from a study of blood T cell repertoires in COVID-19. Study in general: Sites in the United States, Italy and Spain provided acute and convalescent COVID-19 samples. T cells, B-cell-depleted T cells, or PBMCs provided the cDNA or gDNA that served as material.

Cohorts were determined from participant-reported clinical history. The CDR3 totals 16 residues. V shed 9 bases and J shed 4 bases, with 21 bases lying between them. The germline gives CDR1 WNHNN, CDR2 SYGVQD (reference sequence). This clone was observed a handful of times. Original analysis: Estimated nucleated cell counts came from reference gene primer amplification. Some clones are missing from TCRdb's copy, which holds only in-frame ones; the method was immunoSEQ multiplex PCR. The V and J calls and the clone size are those of that table, but D and trimming were determined from the DNA. Of approximately 220,000 clones in the sample, about 80% are singletons; the top ten hold about 1.3%.

The chain carries TRBV10-1 and TRBJ2-2, with D tentatively TRBD2 (5 bases). Sequenced sample: PBMCs or T cells enriched from blood (not recorded which). This clonotype was sampled from a woman in her 40s with acute COVID-19. The CDR3 DNA sequence: TGCGCCAGGAACCCAGGCGGGTTATCAATCACCGGGGAGCTGTTTTTT. Protein product: CARNPGGLSITGELFF.